What follows are 22 T cell receptor beta chains derived from one specimen sequenced in a study of shared clonotypes between healthy human individuals. Positively selected for CCR7, the CD45RO-negative cells used as naive CD8 cells excluded terminally differentiated effector memory CD45RA+ cells. Sequenced by immunoSEQ multiplex PCR; TCRdb stores in-frame clones only, minus some. The table lists roughly 1,800,000 clones, around 96% of them singletons. Sequenced input: naive CD8+ T cells sorted from blood. Receptors were obtained from a man between 18 and 35 years old in good health.

The chain uses TRBV4-3 and TRBJ2-2, with D possibly TRBD2 on 6 matching bases. CDR3 size: 18 residues. Looked up from germline, CDR1 is LGHNA and CDR2 is YSLEER. The V and J ends lost 1 base and 0 bases respectively, with 15 bases between them. DNA for the CDR3: TGCGCCAGCAGCCAAGGTCGGTGGCTAGCGACGAACACCGGGGAGCTGTTTTTT. This translates into CASSQGRWLATNTGELFF.

V is TRBV6-5 and J is TRBJ2-2, with a weak D call TRBD1 (6 bases). V shed 4 bases and J shed 0 bases, with 9 bases lying between them. This CDR3 has 15 residues. Germline V gene sequence: CDR1 MNHEY, CDR2 SVGAGI. In DNA form, the CDR3 reads TGTGCCAGCAGTTTTTACAGGGCGAACACCGGGGAGCTGTTTTTT. Protein product: CASSFYRANTGELFF.

This chain links TRBV5-8 with TRBJ1-1; D uncertain. Germline CDR1 SGHTS, CDR2 YDEGEE. This CDR3 is built from 15 residues. V gave up 1 base and J gave up 0 bases, with 10 bases separating them. The DNA for the CDR3 is TGTGCCAGCAGCTTGAGGGAAAATATGAACACTGAAGCTTTCTTT. This codes for CASSLRENMNTEAFF.

A word on this clone: Additional DNA sequences in this sample encode the identical CDR3. The rearrangement uses TRBV11-2 and TRBJ2-7; 8 nucleotides line up with TRBD1. Trimming at V came to 2 bases and at J to 4 bases, leaving 1 base not matched to a gene. This CDR3 has 13 residues. CDR1 is SGHAT, CDR2 FQNNGV, per germline. The CDR3 nucleotides are TGTGCCAGCAGCTTAACAGGGGGATACGAGCAGTACTTC. Translating it yields CASSLTGGYEQYF.

Of note for this clone: Other DNA sequences in this sample translate to the same CDR3. V is TRBV11-2 and J is TRBJ1-3, with TRBD1 as a possible D gene (5 bases). CDR1 and CDR2 from the germline V gene are SGHAT and FQNNGV. The CDR3 is made up of 15 amino acids. The V end lost 5 bases, the J end lost 0 bases, and 11 bases lay between the germline ends. The CDR3 coding sequence is TGTGCCAGCAGCCCGGGACGGTCCTCTGGAAACACCATATATTTT. Translated: CASSPGRSSGNTIYF.

J is TRBJ1-1 and V is TRBV6-1, with a possible D match to TRBD1 (5 bases). Germline-derived CDR1 and CDR2 are MNHNS and SASEGT. V was pared by 11 bases and J by 1 base, with 11 bases between. The CDR3 is 12 amino acids. The CDR3 loop is CASGAENTEAFF. The CDR3 nucleotides are TGTGCCTCCGGGGCGGAGAACACTGAAGCTTTCTTT.

This CDR3 reads CASSGGGELFF. The CDR3 nucleotides read TGTGCCAGCAGTGGGGGCGGGGAGCTGTTTTTT. The chain is built from TRBV25-1 and TRBJ2-2; D uncertain. The CDR3 runs to 11 residues. Germline-derived CDR1 and CDR2 are MGHDK and SYGVNS. Trimming took 4 bases from V and 7 from J, leaving 4 bases between them. The full variable domain, rest sourced from reference TRBV25-1 and TRBJ2-2, is EADIYQTPRYLVIGTGKKITLECSQTMGHDKMYWYQQDPGMELHLIHYSYGVNSTEKGDLSSESTVSRIRTEHFPLTLESARPSHTSQYLCASSGGGELFFGEGSRLTVL.

As regards this clone: Other DNA sequences in the sample encode the same CDR3. The CDR3, as DNA: TGTGCCTGGAGGGGCTCCTACGAGCAGTACTTC. Translating gives CAWRGSYEQYF. The chain employs TRBV30 and TRBJ2-7; D uncertain. The V end was cut by 3 bases, the J end by 0 bases, with 3 bases between. Germline assignment: CDR1 GTSNPN and CDR2 SVGIG (reference sequence). The CDR3 contains 11 residues.

The V call is TRBV9, the J call TRBJ1-1, with D tentatively TRBD1 (6 bases). V was trimmed by 0 bases and J by 6 bases, leaving 12 bases between them. Germline loops: CDR1 SGDLS, CDR2 YYNGEE. This CDR3 has 14 amino acids. Here the CDR3 DNA reads TGTGCCAGCAGCGTAGCAGGGGAAGGAGCTGAAGCTTTCTTT. This sequence encodes CASSVAGEGAEAFF.

The DNA for the CDR3 is TGTGCCAGCAGTTCACGGCAGGGGGCGGGAGAGACCCAGTACTTC. It is translated as CASSSRQGAGETQYF. The chain couples TRBV6-5 to TRBJ2-5, with TRBD1 identical over 8 bases. There are 15 residues in the CDR3. CDR1 MNHEY and CDR2 SVGAGI come from the germline V gene. V shed 4 bases, J shed 4 bases, and the junction held 8 bases outside the gene matches.

This rearrangement joins TRBV28 to TRBJ2-7; D is uncertain. CDR1 MDHEN and CDR2 SYDVKM come from the germline V gene. The CDR3 has 13 amino acids. Trimming took 2 bases from V and 2 from J, leaving 7 bases between them. CDR3 protein: CASSLGHTYEQYF. The CDR3 DNA reads TGTGCCAGCAGTTTAGGGCATACCTACGAGCAGTACTTC.

The rearrangement links TRBV10-2 to TRBJ2-1, with 8 bases aligning to TRBD1. Germline V gene sequence: CDR1 WSHSY, CDR2 SAAADI. The CDR3 is made up of 13 amino acids. Trimming at V came to 8 bases and at J to 8 bases, leaving 8 bases not matched to a gene. The DNA of the CDR3 is TGCGCCAGCGGACAGGGAGATTTGGATGAGCAGTTCTTC. Translated, it gives CASGQGDLDEQFF.

The chain combines TRBV19 with TRBJ1-6; no definite D call. The length of the CDR3 is 15 residues. Trimming removed 2 bases from V and 2 bases from J, with 7 bases in between. Per germline, CDR1 LNHDA and CDR2 SQIVND (reference sequence). CDR3 coding DNA: TGTGCCAGTAGTATAACGGTGGCCTATAATTCACCCCTCCACTTT. It is translated as CASSITVAYNSPLHF.

The chain employs TRBV5-4 and TRBJ2-7, with TRBD1 matching 8 bases. The CDR3 spans 14 residues. Per germline, CDR1 SGHNT and CDR2 YYREEE (reference sequence). Unmatched junction bases numbered 3, after V lost 4 bases and J lost 0 bases. The CDR3 DNA is TGTGCCAGCAGCGACAGGGGTGGCTCCTACGAGCAGTACTTC. It specifies CASSDRGGSYEQYF.

The V gene is TRBV6-1, the J gene TRBJ2-7; no clear D. Germline V gene lookup returns CDR1 MNHNS and CDR2 SASEGT. V was pared by 5 bases and J by 6 bases, with 14 bases between. This CDR3 region has 13 residues. The DNA of the CDR3 is TGTGCCAGCAGTTCGGCATCCGTTTCCGAGCAGTACTTC. This gives the protein CASSSASVSEQYF.

The CDR3: CASSLIGQAGGELFF. The CDR3 nucleotides read TGTGCCAGCAGCTTAATCGGACAGGCGGGCGGGGAGCTGTTTTTT. V usage is TRBV13 and J usage is TRBJ2-2, with 7 bases matching TRBD1. Per the germline V gene, CDR1 is PRHDT and CDR2 is FYEKMQ (reference sequence). The CDR3 contains 15 residues. J gave up 7 bases and V 2 bases, and 7 bases lay outside the gene matches.

Turning to this clone: Different DNA sequences within this sample yield the same CDR3. The CDR3 DNA reads as TGTGCCAGTAGTATAACCGGTGTGTACGAGCAGTACTTC. This gives the protein CASSITGVYEQYF. The rearrangement uses TRBV19 and TRBJ2-7; D is unclear. V lost 2 bases, J lost 4 bases, and 9 bases lay in between. The CDR3 contains 13 residues. The germline gives CDR1 LNHDA, CDR2 SQIVND (reference sequence). Complete variable domain (other parts from reference TRBV19 and TRBJ2-7): DGGITQSPKYLFRKEGQNVTLSCEQNLNHDAMYWYRQDPGQGLRLIYYSQIVNDFQKGDIAEGYSVSREKKESFPLTVTSAQKNPTAFYLCASSITGVYEQYFGPGTRLTVT.

The CDR3 here is CASIGTEDEAFF. For the CDR3, the DNA is TGTGCCAGCATAGGGACAGAAGATGAAGCTTTCTTT. This chain uses TRBV10-3 with TRBJ1-1; 7 nucleotides line up with TRBD1. V lost 10 bases to trimming and J lost 7 bases; unmatched junction nucleotides: 9. CDR1 is ENHRY, CDR2 SYGVKD, per germline. CDR3 length: 12 residues.

The CDR3 nucleotides read TGTGCCAGCAGTCCCGACAGGCCCTCTGGAAACACCATATATTTT. The encoded protein is CASSPDRPSGNTIYF. The genes are TRBV27 and TRBJ1-3, with D possibly TRBD1 on 6 matching bases. The V and J ends lost 5 bases and 0 bases respectively, with 11 bases between them. The V gene's germline CDR1 is MNHEY and CDR2 SMNVEV (reference sequence). The CDR3 sequence is 15 residues long.

The V and J genes are TRBV10-1 and TRBJ2-2, with D possibly being TRBD1 (6 bases). CDR3 length equals 13 residues. The V end lost 8 bases, the J end lost 4 bases, and 11 bases lay between the germline ends. CDR1 WNHNN and CDR2 SYGVQD come from the germline V gene (reference sequence). Here the CDR3 reads CASEDRATGELFF. CDR3 DNA: TGCGCCAGCGAGGACAGAGCCACCGGGGAGCTGTTTTTT.

The chain has TRBV5-4 and TRBJ2-7; D unclear. V was trimmed by 1 base and J by 0 bases, leaving 11 bases between them. CDR3 size: 15 residues. The germline gives CDR1 SGHNT, CDR2 YYREEE (reference sequence). The CDR3, as DNA: TGTGCCAGCAGCTTGAGAACAAGAGGCTCCTACGAGCAGTACTTC. Amino acids: CASSLRTRGSYEQYF.

V and J are TRBV5-3 and TRBJ1-6; D is ambiguous. TRBV5-3 qualifies as an ORF whose function is uncertain. V was trimmed by 1 base and J by 2 bases, leaving 7 bases between them. The CDR3 is 15 residues long. The CDR3 DNA reads TGTGCCAGAAGCTTGAACGACACCTATAATTCACCCCTCCACTTT. This translates into CARSLNDTYNSPLHF.